The 2 T cell receptor beta chains below come from one sample, sequenced in a study of cytomegalovirus exposure and HLA in healthy donors (dated by TCRdb to 2017 to 2019). The library was obtained by the immunoSEQ multiplex PCR assay. A mixture of 60 forward primers for TCR Vbeta segments and 13 reverse primers for TCR Jbeta segments was used in the multiplex PCR. What TCRdb holds here is the immuneACCESS table cut down to in-frame rearrangements. Part of the clones is not present; checked against another copy, under half of the missing clones reflect an unresolved V gene, and the others are unexplained. The table for this sample lists more than 70,000 clones; around 70% of them were counted only once. 6% to 9.5% of the sample is taken by the ten largest. Sample: PBMCs. These receptors were obtained from a man in his forties or fifties in good health and CMV-seropositive.

The V gene is TRBV7-2, the J gene TRBJ2-7; 7 nucleotides align to TRBD1. Trimming took 3 bases from V and 0 from J; bases not matched to a gene: 5. Germline V lookup: CDR1 SGHTA, CDR2 FQGNSA. The CDR3 is made up of 15 amino acids. Here the CDR3 DNA reads TGTGCCAGCAGCTTTTACCGGGACAGCTCCTACGAGCAGTACTTC. As protein: CASSFYRDSSYEQYF. The full variable domain, its missing parts supplied by reference TRBV7-2 and TRBJ2-7, is GAGVSQSPSNKVTEKGKDVELRCDPISGHTALYWYRQSLGQGLEFLIYFQGNSAPDKSGLPSDRFSAERTGGSVSTLTIQRTQQEDSAVYLCASSFYRDSSYEQYFGPGTRLTVT.

The rearrangement joins TRBV10-3 to TRBJ2-7; TRBD2 aligns across 8 bases. CDR3 size: 16 residues. Germline V lookup: CDR1 ENHRY, CDR2 SYGVKD. Losses at the gene ends were 3 bases for V and 6 bases for J; bases not matched to a gene: 13. The CDR3 loop reads CAISDPSEGLVFEQYF. In nucleotides, the CDR3 is TGTGCCATCAGTGATCCCTCCGAGGGACTAGTATTCGAGCAGTACTTC.